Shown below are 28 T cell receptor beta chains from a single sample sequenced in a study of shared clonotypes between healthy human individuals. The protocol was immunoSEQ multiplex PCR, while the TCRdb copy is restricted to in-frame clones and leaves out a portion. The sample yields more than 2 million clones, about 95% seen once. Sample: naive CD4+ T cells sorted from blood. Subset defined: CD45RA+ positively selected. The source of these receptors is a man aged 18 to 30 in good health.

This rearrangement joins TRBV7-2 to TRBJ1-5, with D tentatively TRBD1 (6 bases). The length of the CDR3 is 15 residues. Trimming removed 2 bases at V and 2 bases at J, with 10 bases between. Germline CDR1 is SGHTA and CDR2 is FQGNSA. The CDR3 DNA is TGTGCCAGCAGCTTATGGCGGACAGGCAATCAGCCCCAGCATTTT. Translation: CASSLWRTGNQPQHF.

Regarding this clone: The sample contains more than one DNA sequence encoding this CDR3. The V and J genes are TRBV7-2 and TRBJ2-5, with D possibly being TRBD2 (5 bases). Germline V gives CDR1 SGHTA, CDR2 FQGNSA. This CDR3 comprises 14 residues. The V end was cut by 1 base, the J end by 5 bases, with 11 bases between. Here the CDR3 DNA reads TGTGCCAGCAGCTTAGATCGGGGTCGGGAGACCCAGTACTTC. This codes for CASSLDRGRETQYF.

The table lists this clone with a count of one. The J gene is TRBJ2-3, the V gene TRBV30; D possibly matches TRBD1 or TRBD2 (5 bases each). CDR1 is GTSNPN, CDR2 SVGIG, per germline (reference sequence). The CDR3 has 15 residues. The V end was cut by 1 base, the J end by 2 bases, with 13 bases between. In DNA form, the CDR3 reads TGTGCCTGGAGTGCGGGACCACAGGCCACAGATACGCAGTATTTT. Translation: CAWSAGPQATDTQYF.

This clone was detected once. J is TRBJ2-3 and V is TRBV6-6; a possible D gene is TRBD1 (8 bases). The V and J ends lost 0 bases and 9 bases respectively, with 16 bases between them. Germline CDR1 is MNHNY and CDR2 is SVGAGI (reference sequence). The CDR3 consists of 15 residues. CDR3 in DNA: TGTGCCAGCAGTTACTCAGGACAGGGAGGGGACACGCAGTATTTT. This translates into CASSYSGQGGDTQYF.

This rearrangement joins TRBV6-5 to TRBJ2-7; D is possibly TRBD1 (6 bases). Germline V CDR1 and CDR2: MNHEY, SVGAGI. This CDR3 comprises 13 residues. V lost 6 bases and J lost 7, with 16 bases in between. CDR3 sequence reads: CASSPDSAGEQYF. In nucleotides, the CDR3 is TGTGCCAGCAGCCCGGACAGCGCCGGGGAGCAGTACTTC.

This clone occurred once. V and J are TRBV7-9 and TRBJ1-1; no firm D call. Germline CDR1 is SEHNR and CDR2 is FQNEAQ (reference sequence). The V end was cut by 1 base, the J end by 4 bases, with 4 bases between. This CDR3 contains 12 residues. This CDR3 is CASSLVSTEAFF. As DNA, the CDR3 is TGTGCCAGCAGCTTAGTCTCCACTGAAGCTTTCTTT.

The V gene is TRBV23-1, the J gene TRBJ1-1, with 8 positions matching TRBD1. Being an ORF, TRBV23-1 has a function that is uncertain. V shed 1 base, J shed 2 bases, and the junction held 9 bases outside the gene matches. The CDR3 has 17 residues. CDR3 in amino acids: CASSQYGQGRDNTEAFF. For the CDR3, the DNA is TGCGCCAGCAGTCAATATGGACAGGGAAGGGATAACACTGAAGCTTTCTTT.

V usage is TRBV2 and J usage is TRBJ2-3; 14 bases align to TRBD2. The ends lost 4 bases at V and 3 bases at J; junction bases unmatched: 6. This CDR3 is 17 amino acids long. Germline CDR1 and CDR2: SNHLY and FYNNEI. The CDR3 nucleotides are TGTGCCAGCAGTGGACTAGCGGGGGGGCGTGGAACAGATACGCAGTATTTT. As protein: CASSGLAGGRGTDTQYF.

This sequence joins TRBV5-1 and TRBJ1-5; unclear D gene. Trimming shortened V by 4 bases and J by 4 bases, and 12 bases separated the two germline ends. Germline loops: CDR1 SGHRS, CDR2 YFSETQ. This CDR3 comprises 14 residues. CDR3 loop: CASSPGFDNQPQHF. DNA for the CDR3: TGCGCCAGCAGCCCCGGGTTCGATAATCAGCCCCAGCATTTT. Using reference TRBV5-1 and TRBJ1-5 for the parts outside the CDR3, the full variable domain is KAGVTQTPRYLIKTRGQQVTLSCSPISGHRSVSWYQQTPGQGLQFLFEYFSETQRNKGNFPGRFSGRQFSNSRSEMNVSTLELGDSALYLCASSPGFDNQPQHFGDGTRLSIL.

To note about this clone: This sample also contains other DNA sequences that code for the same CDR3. The CDR3 loop is CASRPPQASYEQYF. The CDR3 DNA follows: TGTGCCAGCAGACCGCCCCAGGCGTCCTACGAGCAGTACTTC. The rearrangement links TRBV28 to TRBJ2-7; no firm D call. CDR1 is MDHEN and CDR2 is SYDVKM in the germline V gene. The CDR3 covers 14 residues. The V end was cut by 6 bases, the J end by 1 base, with 13 bases between.

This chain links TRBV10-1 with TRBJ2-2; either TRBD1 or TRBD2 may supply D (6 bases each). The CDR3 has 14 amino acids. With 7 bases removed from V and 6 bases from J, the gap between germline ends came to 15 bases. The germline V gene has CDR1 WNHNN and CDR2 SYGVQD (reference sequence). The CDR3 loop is CASMGGSGAGELFF. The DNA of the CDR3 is TGCGCCAGCATGGGGGGCAGTGGGGCCGGGGAGCTGTTTTTT.

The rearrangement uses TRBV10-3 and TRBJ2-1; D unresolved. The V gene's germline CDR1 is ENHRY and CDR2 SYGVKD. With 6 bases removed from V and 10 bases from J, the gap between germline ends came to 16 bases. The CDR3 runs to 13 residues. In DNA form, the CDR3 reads TGTGCCATCAGCCCCGACGGTTTGGGGGAGCAGTTCTTC. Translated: CAISPDGLGEQFF.

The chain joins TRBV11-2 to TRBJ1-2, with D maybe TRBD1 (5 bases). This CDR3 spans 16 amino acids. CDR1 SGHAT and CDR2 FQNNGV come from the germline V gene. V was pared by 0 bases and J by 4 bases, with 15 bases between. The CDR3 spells CASSLDLGGGGYGYTF. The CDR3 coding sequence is TGTGCCAGCAGCTTAGATCTCGGGGGTGGTGGCTATGGCTACACCTTC.

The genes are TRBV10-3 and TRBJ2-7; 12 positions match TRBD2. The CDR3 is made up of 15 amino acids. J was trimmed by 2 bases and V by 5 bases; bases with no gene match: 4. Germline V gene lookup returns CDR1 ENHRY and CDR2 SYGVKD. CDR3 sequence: CAISQTSGGTYEQYF. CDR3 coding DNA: TGTGCCATCAGTCAGACTAGCGGGGGCACCTACGAGCAGTACTTC.

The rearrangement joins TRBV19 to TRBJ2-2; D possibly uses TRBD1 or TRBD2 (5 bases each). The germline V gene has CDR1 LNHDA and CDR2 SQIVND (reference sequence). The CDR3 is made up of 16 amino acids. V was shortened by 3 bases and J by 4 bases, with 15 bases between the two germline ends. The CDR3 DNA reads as TGTGCCAGTAGTATTGATCCGGGACGGGGCACCGGGGAGCTGTTTTTT. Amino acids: CASSIDPGRGTGELFF.

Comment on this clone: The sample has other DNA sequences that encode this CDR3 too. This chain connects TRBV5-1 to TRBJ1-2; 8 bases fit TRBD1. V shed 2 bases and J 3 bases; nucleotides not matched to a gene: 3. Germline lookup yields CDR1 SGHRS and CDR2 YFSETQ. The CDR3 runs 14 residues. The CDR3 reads CASSLPTGDYGYTF. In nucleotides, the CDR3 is TGCGCCAGCAGCTTACCGACAGGGGACTATGGCTACACCTTC.

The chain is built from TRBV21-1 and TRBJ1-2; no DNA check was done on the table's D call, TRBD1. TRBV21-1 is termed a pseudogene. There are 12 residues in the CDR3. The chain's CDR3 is CASSPRRSGYTF. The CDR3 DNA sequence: TGTGCCAGCAGCCCCCGCAGGTCCGGCTACACCTTC.

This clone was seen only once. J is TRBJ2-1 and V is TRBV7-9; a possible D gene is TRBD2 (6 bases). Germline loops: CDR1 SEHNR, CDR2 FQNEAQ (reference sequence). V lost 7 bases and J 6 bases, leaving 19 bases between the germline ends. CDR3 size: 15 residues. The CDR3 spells CASTVAGIPRNEQFF. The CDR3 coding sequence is TGTGCCAGCACCGTTGCGGGAATCCCTCGCAATGAGCAGTTCTTC.

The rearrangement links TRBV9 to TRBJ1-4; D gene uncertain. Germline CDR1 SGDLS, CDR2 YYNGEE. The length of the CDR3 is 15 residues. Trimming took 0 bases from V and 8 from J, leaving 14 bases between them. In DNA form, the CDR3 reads TGTGCCAGCAGCGTAGGTCAAACTTTTTCCGAAAAACTGTTTTTT. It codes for CASSVGQTFSEKLFF.

The CDR3 nucleotides are TGTGCCAGCAGCTTAGCAGCGGGGGGGCCGTCAGGCACCGGGGAGCTGTTTTTT. Translating it yields CASSLAAGGPSGTGELFF. The gene calls are TRBV7-6 and TRBJ2-2, with 10 bases fitting TRBD2. This CDR3 spans 18 amino acids. Germline V gene lookup returns CDR1 SGHVS and CDR2 FNYEAQ. With V trimmed by 0 bases and J by 4 bases, 8 bases remained unmatched.

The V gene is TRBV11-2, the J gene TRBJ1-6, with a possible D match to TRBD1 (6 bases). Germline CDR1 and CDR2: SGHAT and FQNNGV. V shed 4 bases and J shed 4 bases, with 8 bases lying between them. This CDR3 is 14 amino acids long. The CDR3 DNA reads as TGTGCCAGCAGCTCGGACAGTTATAATTCACCCCTCCACTTT. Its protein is CASSSDSYNSPLHF.

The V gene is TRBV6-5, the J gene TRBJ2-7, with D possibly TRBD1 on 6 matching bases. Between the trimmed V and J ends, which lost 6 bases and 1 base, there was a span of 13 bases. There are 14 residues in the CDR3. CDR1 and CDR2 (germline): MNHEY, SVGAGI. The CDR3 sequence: CASRPGTQSYEQYF. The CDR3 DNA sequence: TGTGCCAGCAGACCCGGGACACAATCCTACGAGCAGTACTTC.

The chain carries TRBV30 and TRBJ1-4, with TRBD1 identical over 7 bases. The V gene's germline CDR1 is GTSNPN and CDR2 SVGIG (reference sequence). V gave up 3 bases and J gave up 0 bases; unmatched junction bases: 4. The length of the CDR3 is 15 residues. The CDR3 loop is CAWRTGRATNEKLFF. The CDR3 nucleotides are TGTGCCTGGAGGACAGGGAGAGCAACTAATGAAAAACTGTTTTTT.

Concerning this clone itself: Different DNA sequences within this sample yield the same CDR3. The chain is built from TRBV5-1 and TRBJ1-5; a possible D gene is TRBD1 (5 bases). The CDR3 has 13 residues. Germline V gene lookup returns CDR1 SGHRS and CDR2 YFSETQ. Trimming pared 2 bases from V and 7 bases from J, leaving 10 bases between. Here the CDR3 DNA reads TGCGCCAGCAGCTTCGGGGGGGACCAGCCCCAGCATTTT. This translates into CASSFGGDQPQHF.

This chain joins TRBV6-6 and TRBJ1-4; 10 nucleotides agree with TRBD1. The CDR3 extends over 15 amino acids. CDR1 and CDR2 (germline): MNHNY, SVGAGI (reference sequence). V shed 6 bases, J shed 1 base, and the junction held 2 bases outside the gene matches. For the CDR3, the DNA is TGTGCCAGCAGCCGGACAGGGGGAACTAATGAAAAACTGTTTTTT. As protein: CASSRTGGTNEKLFF.

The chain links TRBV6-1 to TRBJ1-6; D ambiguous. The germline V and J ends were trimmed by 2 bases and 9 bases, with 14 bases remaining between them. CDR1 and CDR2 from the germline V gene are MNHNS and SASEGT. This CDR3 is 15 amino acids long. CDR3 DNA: TGTGCCAGCAGTGAATCCGGGTCATGGAGTTCACCCCTCCACTTT. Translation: CASSESGSWSSPLHF.

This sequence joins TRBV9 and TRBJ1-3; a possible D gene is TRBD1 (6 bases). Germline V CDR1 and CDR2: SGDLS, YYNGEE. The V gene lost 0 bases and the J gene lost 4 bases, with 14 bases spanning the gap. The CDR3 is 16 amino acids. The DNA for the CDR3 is TGTGCCAGCAGCGTAGCTTTGGACAGCGCCGGAAACACCATATATTTT. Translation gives CASSVALDSAGNTIYF.

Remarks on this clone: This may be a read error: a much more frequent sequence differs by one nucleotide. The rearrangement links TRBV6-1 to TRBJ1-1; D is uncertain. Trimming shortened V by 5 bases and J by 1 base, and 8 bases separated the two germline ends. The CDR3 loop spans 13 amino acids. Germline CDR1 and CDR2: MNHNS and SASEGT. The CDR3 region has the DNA TGTGCCAGCAGTCACTCAGGGAACACTGAAGCTTTCTTT. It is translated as CASSHSGNTEAFF.